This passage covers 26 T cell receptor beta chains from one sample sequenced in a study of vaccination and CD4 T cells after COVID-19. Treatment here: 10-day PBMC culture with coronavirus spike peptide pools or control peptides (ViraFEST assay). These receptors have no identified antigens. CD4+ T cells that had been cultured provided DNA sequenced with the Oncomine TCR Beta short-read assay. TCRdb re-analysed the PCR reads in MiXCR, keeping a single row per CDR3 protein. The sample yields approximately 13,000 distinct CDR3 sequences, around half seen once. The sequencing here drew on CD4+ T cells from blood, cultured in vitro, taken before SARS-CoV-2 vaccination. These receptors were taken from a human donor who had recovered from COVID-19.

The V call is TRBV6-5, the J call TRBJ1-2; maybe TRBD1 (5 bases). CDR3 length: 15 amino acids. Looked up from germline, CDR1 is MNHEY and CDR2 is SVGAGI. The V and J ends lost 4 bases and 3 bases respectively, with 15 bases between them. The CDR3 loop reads CASSFITGTDYGYTF. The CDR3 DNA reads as TGTGCCAGCAGTTTTATAACCGGGACGGACTATGGCTACACCTTC.

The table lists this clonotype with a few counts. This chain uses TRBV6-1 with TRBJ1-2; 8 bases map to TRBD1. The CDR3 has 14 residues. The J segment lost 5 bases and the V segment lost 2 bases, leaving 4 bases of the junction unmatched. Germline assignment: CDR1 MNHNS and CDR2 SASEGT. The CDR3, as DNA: TGTGCCAGCAGTGAAAGAAGGACAGGGTATGGCTACACCTTC. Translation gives CASSERRTGYGYTF.

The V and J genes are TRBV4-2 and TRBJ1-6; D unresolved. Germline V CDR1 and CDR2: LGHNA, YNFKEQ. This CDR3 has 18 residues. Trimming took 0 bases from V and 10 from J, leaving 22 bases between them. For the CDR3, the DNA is TGTGCCAGCAGCCAAGATCTGGGAGGGATCGGCGGGAGCTCACCCCTCCACTTT. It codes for CASSQDLGGIGGSSPLHF.

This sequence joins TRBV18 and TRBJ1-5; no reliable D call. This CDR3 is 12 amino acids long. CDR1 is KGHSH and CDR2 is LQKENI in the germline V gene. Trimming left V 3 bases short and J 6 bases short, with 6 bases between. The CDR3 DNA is TGTGCCAGCTCACCGGGGATTCAGCCCCAGCATTTT. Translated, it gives CASSPGIQPQHF.

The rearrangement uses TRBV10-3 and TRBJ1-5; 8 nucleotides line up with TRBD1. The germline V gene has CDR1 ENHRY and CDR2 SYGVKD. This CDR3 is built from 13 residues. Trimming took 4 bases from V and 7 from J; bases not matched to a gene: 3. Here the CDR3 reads CAISVTGEQPQHF. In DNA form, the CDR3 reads TGTGCCATCAGTGTGACAGGGGAGCAGCCCCAGCATTTT.

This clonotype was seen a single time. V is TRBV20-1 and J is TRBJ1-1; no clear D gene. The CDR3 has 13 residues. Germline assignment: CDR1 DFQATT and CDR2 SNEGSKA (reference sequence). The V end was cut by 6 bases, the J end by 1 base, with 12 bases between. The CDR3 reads CSAPTRENTEAFF. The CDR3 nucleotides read TGCAGTGCCCCAACGCGGGAGAACACTGAAGCTTTCTTT.

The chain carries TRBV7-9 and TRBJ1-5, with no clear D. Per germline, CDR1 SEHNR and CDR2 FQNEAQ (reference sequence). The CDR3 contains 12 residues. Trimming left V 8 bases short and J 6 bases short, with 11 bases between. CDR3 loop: CASGIETQPQHF. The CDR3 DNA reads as TGTGCCAGCGGTATCGAGACTCAGCCCCAGCATTTT.

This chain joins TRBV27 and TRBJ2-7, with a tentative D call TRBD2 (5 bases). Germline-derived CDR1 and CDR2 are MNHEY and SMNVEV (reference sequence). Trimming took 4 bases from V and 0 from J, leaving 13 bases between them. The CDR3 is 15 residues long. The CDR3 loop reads CASSSRFGSSYEQYF. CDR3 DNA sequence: TGTGCCAGCAGTTCTCGTTTTGGGAGCTCCTACGAGCAGTACTTC.

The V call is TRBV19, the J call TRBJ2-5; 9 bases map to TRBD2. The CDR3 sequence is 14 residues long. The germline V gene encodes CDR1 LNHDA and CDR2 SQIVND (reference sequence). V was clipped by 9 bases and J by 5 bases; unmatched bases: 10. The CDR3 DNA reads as TGTGCCAGCCAACAGCGGGGGGTAGAGGAGACCCAGTACTTC. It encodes CASQQRGVEETQYF. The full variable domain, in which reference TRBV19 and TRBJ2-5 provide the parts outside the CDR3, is DGGITQSPKYLFRKEGQNVTLSCEQNLNHDAMYWYRQDPGQGLRLIYYSQIVNDFQKGDIAEGYSVSREKKESFPLTVTSAQKNPTAFYLCASQQRGVEETQYFGPGTRLLVL.

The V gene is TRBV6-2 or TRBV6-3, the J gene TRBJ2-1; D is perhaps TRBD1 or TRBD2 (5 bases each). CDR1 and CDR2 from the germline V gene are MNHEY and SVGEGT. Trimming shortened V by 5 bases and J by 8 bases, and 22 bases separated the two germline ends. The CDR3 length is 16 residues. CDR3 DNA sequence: TGTGCCAGCAGTCCCTCGACTCTCCCGGGGACCTATGAGCAGTTCTTC. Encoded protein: CASSPSTLPGTYEQFF.

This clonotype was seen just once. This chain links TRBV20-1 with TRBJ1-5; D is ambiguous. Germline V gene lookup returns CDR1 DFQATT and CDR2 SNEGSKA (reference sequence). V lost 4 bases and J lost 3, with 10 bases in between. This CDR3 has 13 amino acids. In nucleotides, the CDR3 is TGCAGTGCTAACCTCGATGACAATCAGCCCCAGCATTTT. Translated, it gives CSANLDDNQPQHF.

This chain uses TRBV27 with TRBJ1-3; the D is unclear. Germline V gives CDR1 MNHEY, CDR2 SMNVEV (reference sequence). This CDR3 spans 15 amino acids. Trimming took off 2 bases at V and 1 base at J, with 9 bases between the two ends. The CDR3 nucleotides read TGTGCCAGCAGTTTACGAGGGCAGTCTGGAAACACCATATATTTT. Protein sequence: CASSLRGQSGNTIYF.

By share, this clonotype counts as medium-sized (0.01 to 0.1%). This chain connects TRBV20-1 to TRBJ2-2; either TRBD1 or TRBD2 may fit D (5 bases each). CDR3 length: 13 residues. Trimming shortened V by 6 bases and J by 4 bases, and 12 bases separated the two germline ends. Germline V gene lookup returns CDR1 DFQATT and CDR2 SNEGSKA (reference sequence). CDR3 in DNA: TGCAGTGCATGGGACCGATCCACCGGGGAGCTGTTTTTT. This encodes CSAWDRSTGELFF.

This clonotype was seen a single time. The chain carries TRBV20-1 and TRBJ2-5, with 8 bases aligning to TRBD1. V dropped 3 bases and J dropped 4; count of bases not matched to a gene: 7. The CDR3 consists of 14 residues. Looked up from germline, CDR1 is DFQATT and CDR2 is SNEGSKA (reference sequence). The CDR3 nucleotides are TGCAGTGCTAGCGAGGCCAGGGGGCGAGAGACCCAGTACTTC. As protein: CSASEARGRETQYF.

The CDR3 sequence: CASSDGGRWSQPQHF. DNA for the CDR3: TGTGCCAGCAGTGATGGGGGCAGATGGAGTCAGCCCCAGCATTTT. This chain joins TRBV6-1 and TRBJ1-5; weak D call: TRBD1 (6 bases). The germline V and J ends were trimmed by 3 bases and 6 bases, with 15 bases remaining between them. This CDR3 spans 15 amino acids. Looked up from germline, CDR1 is MNHNS and CDR2 is SASEGT.

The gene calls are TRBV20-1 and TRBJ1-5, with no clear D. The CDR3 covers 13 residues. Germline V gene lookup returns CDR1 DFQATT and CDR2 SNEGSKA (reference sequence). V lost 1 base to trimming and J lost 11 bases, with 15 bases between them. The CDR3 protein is CSARAPLTGAQHF. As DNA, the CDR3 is TGCAGTGCTAGAGCCCCTTTGACCGGGGCCCAGCATTTT.

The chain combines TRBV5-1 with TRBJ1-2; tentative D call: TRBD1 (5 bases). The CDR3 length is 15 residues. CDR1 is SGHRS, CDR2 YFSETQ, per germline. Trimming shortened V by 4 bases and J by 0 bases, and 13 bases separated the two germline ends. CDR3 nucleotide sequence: TGCGCCAGCAGCGCCGGGGCTACAGCTAACTATGGCTACACCTTC. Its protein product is CASSAGATANYGYTF.

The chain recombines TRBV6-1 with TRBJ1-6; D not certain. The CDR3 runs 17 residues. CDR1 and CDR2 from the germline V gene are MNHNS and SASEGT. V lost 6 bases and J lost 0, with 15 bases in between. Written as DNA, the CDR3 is TGTGCCAGCAGGGATTCCGGGCCTCGCTCCTATAATTCACCCCTCCACTTT. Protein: CASRDSGPRSYNSPLHF.

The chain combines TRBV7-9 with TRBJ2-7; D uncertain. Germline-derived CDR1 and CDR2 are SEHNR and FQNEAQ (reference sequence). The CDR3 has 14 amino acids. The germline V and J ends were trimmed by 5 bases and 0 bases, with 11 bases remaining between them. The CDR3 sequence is CASSPEQSSYEQYF. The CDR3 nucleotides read TGTGCCAGCAGCCCTGAGCAGAGCTCCTACGAGCAGTACTTC.

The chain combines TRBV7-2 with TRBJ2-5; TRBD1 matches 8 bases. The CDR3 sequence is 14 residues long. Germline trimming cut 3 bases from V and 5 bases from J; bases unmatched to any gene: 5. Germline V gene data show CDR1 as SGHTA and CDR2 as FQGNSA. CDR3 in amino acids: CASSFGQGRETQYF. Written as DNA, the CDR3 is TGTGCCAGCAGCTTCGGACAGGGTCGCGAGACCCAGTACTTC.

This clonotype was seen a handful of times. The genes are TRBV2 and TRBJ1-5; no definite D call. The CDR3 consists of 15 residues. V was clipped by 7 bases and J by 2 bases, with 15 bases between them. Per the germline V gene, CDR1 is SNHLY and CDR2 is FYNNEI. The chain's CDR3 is CASTELPGGNQPQHF. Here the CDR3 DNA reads TGTGCCAGCACCGAACTACCGGGCGGCAATCAGCCCCAGCATTTT. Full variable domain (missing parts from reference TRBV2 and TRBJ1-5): EPEVTQTPSHQVTQMGQEVILRCVPISNHLYFYWYRQILGQKVEFLVSFYNNEISEKSEIFDDQFSVERPDGSNFTLKIRSTKLEDSAMYFCASTELPGGNQPQHFGDGTRLSIL.

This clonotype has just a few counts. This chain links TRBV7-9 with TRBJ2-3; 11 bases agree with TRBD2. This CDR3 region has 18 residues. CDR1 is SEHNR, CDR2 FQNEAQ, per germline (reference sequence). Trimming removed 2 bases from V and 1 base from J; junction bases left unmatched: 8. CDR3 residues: CASSLRLLAGGGTDTQYF. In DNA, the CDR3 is TGTGCCAGCAGCTTAAGGCTTCTAGCGGGAGGTGGCACAGATACGCAGTATTTT.

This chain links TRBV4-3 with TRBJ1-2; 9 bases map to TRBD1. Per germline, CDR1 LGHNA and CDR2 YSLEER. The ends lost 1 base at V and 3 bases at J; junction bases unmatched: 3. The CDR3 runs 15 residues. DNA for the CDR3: TGCGCCAGCAGCCAAGCCTGGGACAGGGACTATGGCTACACCTTC. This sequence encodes CASSQAWDRDYGYTF.

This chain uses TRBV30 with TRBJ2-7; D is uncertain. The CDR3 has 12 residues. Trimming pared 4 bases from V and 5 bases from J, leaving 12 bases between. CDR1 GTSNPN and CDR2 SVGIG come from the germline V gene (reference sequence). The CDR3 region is CAWTDGRNEQYF. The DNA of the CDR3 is TGTGCCTGGACCGATGGTCGGAACGAGCAGTACTTC. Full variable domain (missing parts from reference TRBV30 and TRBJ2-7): SQTIHQWPATLVQPVGSPLSLECTVEGTSNPNLYWYRQAAGRGLQLLFYSVGIGQISSEVPQNLSASRPQDRQFILSSKKLLLSDSGFYLCAWTDGRNEQYFGPGTRLTVT.

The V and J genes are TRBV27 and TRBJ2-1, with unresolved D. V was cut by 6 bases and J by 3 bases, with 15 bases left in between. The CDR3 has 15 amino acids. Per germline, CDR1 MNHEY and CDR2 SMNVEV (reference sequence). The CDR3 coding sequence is TGTGCCAGCAGCCTCGCGGCGCCCGTCTACAATGAGCAGTTCTTC. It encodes CASSLAAPVYNEQFF.

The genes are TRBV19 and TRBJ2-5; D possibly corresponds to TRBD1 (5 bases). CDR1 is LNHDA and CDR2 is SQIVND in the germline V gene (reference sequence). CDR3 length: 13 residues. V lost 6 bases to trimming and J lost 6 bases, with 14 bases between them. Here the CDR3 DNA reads TGTGCCAGTAGCGACGACAGAGAGCAGACCCAGTACTTC. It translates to CASSDDREQTQYF.